These 29 T cell receptor beta chains came from one sample sequenced in a study of control samples from healthy donors and cancer patients. Produced via immunoSEQ multiplex PCR; TCRdb's table is partial and in-frame only. The sample records about 180,000 clones, approximately 92% being singletons. Sequencing was done on a sample of blood. The receptors shown here come from a young man in good health.

This sequence joins TRBV6-1 and TRBJ2-5; perhaps TRBD1 as D (5 bases). V lost 3 bases and J 5 bases, leaving 7 bases between the germline ends. The germline CDR1 and CDR2 sequences are MNHNS and SASEGT. This CDR3 is 12 amino acids long. CDR3 region: CASSDRQETQYF. DNA for the CDR3: TGTGCCAGCAGTGACCGACAGGAGACCCAGTACTTC.

This sequence joins TRBV13 and TRBJ2-1; D uncertain. This CDR3 has 15 residues. Trimming cost V 0 bases and J 5 bases, with 11 bases left between them. Germline-derived CDR1 and CDR2 are PRHDT and FYEKMQ (reference sequence). The CDR3 is CASSLGTSEDNEQFF. The CDR3 nucleotides are TGTGCCAGCAGCTTAGGGACCAGCGAAGACAATGAGCAGTTCTTC.

This clone was seen once. The rearrangement links TRBV6-6 to TRBJ2-3, with TRBD1 matching over 10 bases. V dropped 0 bases and J dropped 3; count of bases not matched to a gene: 3. This CDR3 region has 16 residues. Germline V CDR1 and CDR2: MNHNY, SVGAGI (reference sequence). This CDR3 reads CASSYSRTGGTDTQYF. For the CDR3, the DNA is TGTGCCAGCAGTTACTCGAGGACAGGGGGGACAGATACGCAGTATTTT.

This chain joins TRBV5-5 and TRBJ1-5, with D unresolved. The ends were cut back, 0 bases at V and 0 bases at J, with 7 bases in the middle. Germline loops: CDR1 SGHKS, CDR2 YYEKEE (reference sequence). CDR3 length equals 15 residues. The CDR3 spells CASSLDSYSNQPQHF. CDR3 in DNA: TGTGCCAGCAGCTTGGACAGCTATAGCAATCAGCCCCAGCATTTT. The whole variable domain, filled in from reference TRBV5-5 and TRBJ1-5, reads DAGVTQSPTHLIKTRGQQVTLRCSPISGHKSVSWYQQVLGQGPQFIFQYYEKEERGRGNFPDRFSARQFPNYSSELNVNALLLGDSALYLCASSLDSYSNQPQHFGDGTRLSIL.

The rearrangement joins TRBV5-1 to TRBJ2-2; D may be TRBD1 (6 bases). Germline CDR1 is SGHRS and CDR2 is YFSETQ. Trimming left V 1 base short and J 1 base short, with 8 bases between. This CDR3 has 15 residues. The CDR3 DNA reads as TGCGCCAGCAGCTTGATGACAGGGAACACCGGGGAGCTGTTTTTT. This translates into CASSLMTGNTGELFF.

This rearrangement joins TRBV7-9 to TRBJ2-7; no clear D gene. This CDR3 is 13 amino acids long. Germline V lookup: CDR1 SEHNR, CDR2 FQNEAQ (reference sequence). Trimming stripped 4 bases from V and 0 bases from J, with 7 bases between. The CDR3 DNA reads as TGTGCCAGCAGCTCGGGCAACTCCTACGAGCAGTACTTC. This codes for CASSSGNSYEQYF.

The gene calls are TRBV6-4 and TRBJ2-1; TRBD2 agrees at 8 bases. The CDR3 contains 13 residues. Germline V gene lookup returns CDR1 MRHNA and CDR2 SNTAGT. After removal of 3 bases from V and 15 bases from J, the junction contained 10 bases not matched to a gene. The CDR3 protein is CASSEVAGGPPFF. CDR3 coding DNA: TGTGCCAGCAGTGAGGTCGCGGGAGGCCCCCCGTTCTTC.

Here the CDR3 reads CASSRLAGDETQYF. The DNA for the CDR3 is TGTGCCAGCAGCCGACTAGCGGGGGATGAGACCCAGTACTTC. This chain links TRBV7-9 with TRBJ2-5; 12 bases are a match to TRBD2. This CDR3 comprises 14 residues. The trim removed 5 bases at V and 5 bases at J, leaving 3 bases unmatched. The germline V gene has CDR1 SEHNR and CDR2 FQNEAQ (reference sequence).

This sequence joins TRBV6-4 and TRBJ1-6, with 7 bases fitting TRBD1. This CDR3 is built from 14 residues. CDR1 and CDR2 from the germline V gene are MRHNA and SNTAGT. Losses at the gene ends were 3 bases for V and 7 bases for J; bases not matched to a gene: 3. The CDR3 region has the DNA TGTGCCAGCAGTGAGACGGACAGGAATTCACCCCTCCACTTT. It yields the protein CASSETDRNSPLHF.

A note on this clone: Other DNA variants within this sample encode the same CDR3. V gene TRBV28 combines with J gene TRBJ2-5; D may be TRBD2 (7 bases). The germline CDR1 and CDR2 sequences are MDHEN and SYDVKM. This CDR3 has 16 amino acids. The V end lost 4 bases, the J end lost 5 bases, and 20 bases lay between the germline ends. The CDR3 bases are TGTGCCAGCAGTTCCCTTGACCGGGGGCGGGGGGAGACCCAGTACTTC. Its translation is CASSSLDRGRGETQYF.

This chain connects TRBV5-1 to TRBJ1-2; 10 bases are a match to TRBD1. The ends lost 0 bases at V and 6 bases at J; junction bases unmatched: 5. The germline gives CDR1 SGHRS, CDR2 YFSETQ. There are 15 residues in the CDR3. For the CDR3, the DNA is TGCGCCAGCAGCTTGGCCGGGACAGGGGATCATGGCTACACCTTC. Translating gives CASSLAGTGDHGYTF.

This chain connects TRBV11-2 to TRBJ2-6; no firm D call. Deletions cut 4 bases from V and 4 bases from J, with 8 bases between. The CDR3 sequence is 14 residues long. Per the germline V gene, CDR1 is SGHAT and CDR2 is FQNNGV. The CDR3 bases are TGTGCCAGCAGCTACACGACCGGGGCCAACGTCCTGACTTTC. Protein sequence: CASSYTTGANVLTF.

The chain carries TRBV20-1 and TRBJ1-5; D is undetermined. CDR3 size: 12 residues. In germline, CDR1 is DFQATT, CDR2 SNEGSKA (reference sequence). Trimming pared 3 bases from V and 5 bases from J, leaving 8 bases between. CDR3 region: CSASPGYQPQHF. In nucleotides, the CDR3 is TGCAGTGCTAGTCCGGGGTATCAGCCCCAGCATTTT.

This clone appeared a few times. V gene TRBV19 combines with J gene TRBJ2-5; D gene unclear. Trimming left V 3 bases short and J 1 base short, with 12 bases between. Per germline, CDR1 LNHDA and CDR2 SQIVND (reference sequence). The CDR3 is 15 residues long. The CDR3 coding sequence is TGTGCCAGTAGTATCGGCAGTCTTCTCCAAGAGACCCAGTACTTC. As protein: CASSIGSLLQETQYF.

The chain uses TRBV7-8 and TRBJ2-3, with a weak D call TRBD1 (5 bases). The germline V gene encodes CDR1 SGHVS and CDR2 FQNEAQ. This CDR3 is 13 amino acids long. V shed 6 bases and J shed 4 bases, with 11 bases lying between them. The CDR3 region has the DNA TGTGCCAGCAGTTCCCAAGGGGCAGATACGCAGTATTTT. It encodes CASSSQGADTQYF.

The chain has TRBV18 and TRBJ1-1; possible D gene TRBD1, 5 bases. V was trimmed by 1 base and J by 0 bases, leaving 6 bases between them. The CDR3 is 14 amino acids. Germline CDR1 and CDR2: KGHSH and LQKENI. The CDR3 protein is CASSPRGMNTEAFF. The CDR3 nucleotides are TGTGCCAGCTCACCACGGGGGATGAACACTGAAGCTTTCTTT.

The chain is built from TRBV15 and TRBJ2-4, with 7 bases fitting TRBD2. The CDR3 contains 15 residues. The germline CDR1 and CDR2 sequences are LNHNV and YYDKDF (reference sequence). The V gene end was trimmed by 0 bases and the J gene end by 8 bases; junction bases not matched to a gene: 7. The CDR3 spells CATSREPSGRDIQYF. The CDR3 DNA reads as TGTGCCACCAGCAGAGAGCCATCAGGGAGGGACATTCAGTACTTC.

The chain is built from TRBV6-5 and TRBJ1-6; D remains ambiguous. Between the trimmed V and J ends, which lost 7 bases and 2 bases, there was a span of 9 bases. The V gene's germline CDR1 is MNHEY and CDR2 SVGAGI. This CDR3 comprises 14 residues. The CDR3 here is CASKEGPYNSPLHF. CDR3 nucleotides: TGTGCCAGCAAGGAGGGCCCCTATAATTCACCCCTCCACTTT.

V gene TRBV30 combines with J gene TRBJ2-7; a possible D gene is TRBD2 (6 bases). V was pared by 5 bases and J by 0 bases, with 20 bases between. The CDR3 contains 16 residues. Germline values: CDR1 GTSNPN, CDR2 SVGIG (reference sequence). DNA of the CDR3: TGTGCCTGGGGCCTTCTCGGGGCGGGAAGCTCCTACGAGCAGTACTTC. The encoded protein is CAWGLLGAGSSYEQYF.

The chain recombines TRBV4-1 with TRBJ2-5; D uncertain. This CDR3 contains 15 residues. V was trimmed by 0 bases and J by 5 bases, leaving 13 bases between them. In germline, CDR1 is MGHRA, CDR2 YSYEKL. The CDR3 DNA follows: TGCGCCAGCAGCCAAGAACCACGGATGGGCGAGACCCAGTACTTC. Protein: CASSQEPRMGETQYF.

The chain is built from TRBV5-4 and TRBJ2-7, with TRBD2 matching over 12 bases. With 2 bases clipped from V and 6 bases from J, the junction kept 9 bases outside the gene matches. Germline V lookup: CDR1 SGHNT, CDR2 YYREEE (reference sequence). The CDR3 spans 16 residues. CDR3: CASSFGGLAGSFEQYF. The CDR3, as DNA: TGTGCCAGCAGCTTCGGCGGACTAGCGGGAAGTTTCGAGCAGTACTTC. Full variable domain (rest looked up from reference TRBV5-4 and TRBJ2-7): ETGVTQSPTHLIKTRGQQVTLRCSSQSGHNTVSWYQQALGQGPQFIFQYYREEENGRGNFPPRFSGLQFPNYSSELNVNALELDDSALYLCASSFGGLAGSFEQYFGPGTRLTVT.

The V gene is TRBV7-9, the J gene TRBJ2-2; TRBD2 matches 7 bases. The germline CDR1 and CDR2 sequences are SEHNR and FQNEAQ (reference sequence). V shed 5 bases, J shed 3 bases, and the junction held 15 bases outside the gene matches. The CDR3 is 18 residues long. CDR3: CASSRMMGGLGHTGELFF. The CDR3 DNA reads TGTGCCAGCAGCCGTATGATGGGCGGACTAGGACACACCGGGGAGCTGTTTTTT.

Regarding this clone: The sample carries other DNA sequences with the same CDR3. The CDR3 spells CASSLGSGYGYTF. Here the CDR3 DNA reads TGTGCCAGCAGCTTAGGGTCTGGCTATGGCTACACCTTC. This chain uses TRBV7-9 with TRBJ1-2; D is undetermined. V was trimmed by 1 base and J by 4 bases, leaving 7 bases between them. Per germline, CDR1 SEHNR and CDR2 FQNEAQ (reference sequence). This CDR3 comprises 13 residues.

The chain recombines TRBV4-2 with TRBJ1-1, with D possibly being TRBD1 (6 bases). Germline CDR1 LGHNA, CDR2 YNFKEQ. The CDR3 is 15 residues long. Trimming took off 0 bases at V and 4 bases at J, with 12 bases between the two ends. In DNA form, the CDR3 reads TGTGCCAGCAGCCAAGATTGGGGGCCCCCCACTGAAGCTTTCTTT. Translating it yields CASSQDWGPPTEAFF.

The chain uses TRBV3-1 (or the pseudogene TRBV3-2) and TRBJ2-7; 14 bases are shared with TRBD2. This CDR3 contains 16 residues. The junction had 2 bases not matched to a gene; V was cut back by 1 base and J by 3 bases. CDR1 and CDR2 (germline): LGHDT, YNNKEL (reference sequence). The CDR3 DNA is TGTGCCAGCAGCCAAGGACTAGCGGGAGGGATCTACGAGCAGTACTTC. As protein: CASSQGLAGGIYEQYF.

The genes are TRBV6-5 and TRBJ1-4, with a weak D call TRBD1 (5 bases). The length of the CDR3 is 13 residues. Germline V CDR1 and CDR2: MNHEY, SVGAGI. V was trimmed by 7 bases and J by 5 bases, leaving 11 bases between them. The CDR3 sequence is CASMQGQNEKLFF. As DNA, the CDR3 is TGTGCCAGCATGCAGGGTCAGAATGAAAAACTGTTTTTT.

The chain uses TRBV27 and TRBJ1-5; 9 bases are shared with TRBD1. Germline V gene data show CDR1 as MNHEY and CDR2 as SMNVEV (reference sequence). Trimming removed 4 bases from V and 2 bases from J; junction bases left unmatched: 12. The CDR3 contains 18 residues. CDR3 amino acids: CASSSRDRDIGGNQPQHF. The CDR3 coding sequence is TGTGCCAGCAGTTCCCGGGACAGGGACATAGGGGGCAATCAGCCCCAGCATTTT.

As to this clone: The same CDR3 arises from other DNA sequences in this sample as well. This chain joins TRBV5-1 and TRBJ1-1; TRBD1 might be the D (6 bases). CDR1 and CDR2 from the germline V gene are SGHRS and YFSETQ. The CDR3 covers 13 residues. The V and J ends lost 0 bases and 4 bases respectively, with 7 bases between them. For the CDR3, the DNA is TGCGCCAGCAGCTTGGACAGGGCCACTGAAGCTTTCTTT. Translation: CASSLDRATEAFF.

The chain recombines TRBV27 with TRBJ2-7, with TRBD1 as a possible D gene (6 bases). CDR3 size: 14 residues. V dropped 6 bases and J dropped 3 bases, with 15 bases sitting between them. Germline lookup yields CDR1 MNHEY and CDR2 SMNVEV (reference sequence). The CDR3 spells CASSEIGQFYEQYF. CDR3 nucleotide sequence: TGTGCCAGCAGCGAAATTGGACAGTTCTACGAGCAGTACTTC.